Below are 27 T cell receptor beta chains sequenced from a single sample in a study of shared clonotypes between healthy human individuals. Measured with immunoSEQ multiplex PCR; TCRdb has only the in-frame clones, and not every one. This table holds over 1.5 million clones, 95% to 99% found once. Sequenced input: naive CD4+ T cells sorted from blood. The subset was: CD45RA+ positively selected. Receptors originate from a man aged 25-40 years in good health.

The chain recombines TRBV7-6 with TRBJ2-1; 13 bases match TRBD2. The CDR3 consists of 16 residues. The germline V gene has CDR1 SGHVS and CDR2 FNYEAQ. V lost 5 bases to trimming and J lost 2 bases; unmatched junction nucleotides: 3. The CDR3 loop is CASSPTSGRTYNEQFF. Written as DNA, the CDR3 is TGTGCCAGCAGCCCGACTAGCGGGAGGACCTACAATGAGCAGTTCTTC. Combining the CDR3 with reference TRBV7-6 and TRBJ2-1 gives the whole variable domain GAGVSQSPRYKVTKRGQDVALRCDPISGHVSLYWYRQALGQGPEFLTYFNYEAQQDKSGLPNDRFSAERPEGSISTLTIQRTEQRDSAMYRCASSPTSGRTYNEQFFGPGTRLTVL.

Points on this clone: This sample also contains other DNA sequences that code for the same CDR3. V is TRBV18 and J is TRBJ1-2, with D unresolved. Germline CDR1 reads KGHSH; CDR2 reads LQKENI. V dropped 1 base and J dropped 2 bases, with 5 bases sitting between them. The CDR3 spans 13 residues. Here the CDR3 reads CASSPQGNYGYTF. The CDR3 nucleotides are TGTGCCAGCTCACCACAAGGCAACTATGGCTACACCTTC.

This chain connects TRBV25-1 to TRBJ2-3, with TRBD2 identical over 11 bases. Germline trimming cut 5 bases from V and 2 bases from J; bases unmatched to any gene: 6. This CDR3 has 16 amino acids. Germline CDR1 is MGHDK and CDR2 is SYGVNS. This CDR3 is CASSPLAGGTTDTQYF. The CDR3 coding sequence is TGTGCCAGCAGTCCGCTAGCGGGAGGTACCACAGATACGCAGTATTTT. Full variable domain (rest looked up from reference TRBV25-1 and TRBJ2-3): EADIYQTPRYLVIGTGKKITLECSQTMGHDKMYWYQQDPGMELHLIHYSYGVNSTEKGDLSSESTVSRIRTEHFPLTLESARPSHTSQYLCASSPLAGGTTDTQYFGPGTRLTVL.

The J gene is TRBJ2-7, the V gene TRBV2; D is unclear. The V and J ends lost 6 bases and 6 bases respectively, with 9 bases between them. Germline V gene sequence: CDR1 SNHLY, CDR2 FYNNEI. This CDR3 comprises 11 residues. CDR3 coding DNA: TGTGCCAGCAGAAGGCCGGGCGAGCAGTACTTC. This sequence encodes CASRRPGEQYF.

The rearrangement joins TRBV28 to TRBJ2-3; D is ambiguous. Germline assignment: CDR1 MDHEN and CDR2 SYDVKM. V was pared by 3 bases and J by 4 bases, with 11 bases between. The length of the CDR3 is 14 residues. The CDR3 DNA is TGTGCCAGCAGTTTGGGTTTCAAGGCAGATACGCAGTATTTT. Amino acids: CASSLGFKADTQYF.

The CDR3, as DNA: TGCGCCAGCAGCCCCATTTCCTCCTACAATGAGCAGTTCTTC. This encodes CASSPISSYNEQFF. J is TRBJ2-1 and V is TRBV5-1; D call uncertain. Trimming shortened V by 4 bases and J by 0 bases, and 8 bases separated the two germline ends. This CDR3 is 14 amino acids long. Germline V gene lookup returns CDR1 SGHRS and CDR2 YFSETQ. The variable domain in full, completed from reference TRBV5-1 and TRBJ2-1, reads KAGVTQTPRYLIKTRGQQVTLSCSPISGHRSVSWYQQTPGQGLQFLFEYFSETQRNKGNFPGRFSGRQFSNSRSEMNVSTLELGDSALYLCASSPISSYNEQFFGPGTRLTVL.

The chain is built from TRBV5-5 and TRBJ1-1, with D possibly being TRBD1 (5 bases). The germline gives CDR1 SGHKS, CDR2 YYEKEE (reference sequence). The CDR3 is 14 amino acids. Deletions cut 6 bases from V and 1 base from J, with 13 bases between. This CDR3 is CASTILGANTEAFF. CDR3 nucleotides: TGTGCCAGCACCATCCTAGGGGCGAACACTGAAGCTTTCTTT.

V is TRBV28 and J is TRBJ2-7; 11 bases agree with TRBD2. V trimming: 10 bases; J trimming: 3 bases; junction bases outside the gene matches: 17. CDR3 length: 17 residues. Germline V gene lookup returns CDR1 MDHEN and CDR2 SYDVKM. CDR3 residues: CAITSGTSGRARYEQYF. In DNA, the CDR3 is TGTGCCATCACCTCGGGGACTAGCGGCCGTGCGCGCTACGAGCAGTACTTC.

This rearrangement joins TRBV12-5 to TRBJ1-1; a weak D match, TRBD1 (5 bases). Trimming removed 3 bases from V and 3 bases from J, with 14 bases in between. In germline, CDR1 is LGHNT, CDR2 FRNRAP. The CDR3 has 15 residues. The CDR3 coding sequence is TGTGCTAGTGGTTTCGGGACCCCACCGGACACTGAAGCTTTCTTT. Its translation: CASGFGTPPDTEAFF.

The chain employs TRBV5-4 and TRBJ1-3; D is ambiguous. Per the germline V gene, CDR1 is SGHNT and CDR2 is YYREEE (reference sequence). The length of the CDR3 is 15 residues. Trimming removed 4 bases from V and 0 bases from J, with 11 bases in between. The CDR3 reads CASSRSESSGNTIYF. The CDR3 coding sequence is TGTGCCAGCAGCCGAAGCGAAAGCTCTGGAAACACCATATATTTT.

The rearrangement joins TRBV18 to TRBJ2-3; weak D call: TRBD2 (5 bases). This CDR3 is 17 amino acids long. Per germline, CDR1 KGHSH and CDR2 LQKENI. V lost 3 bases, J lost 3 bases, and 19 bases lay in between. CDR3 amino acids: CASSPLERSRGTDTQYF. CDR3 nucleotides: TGTGCCAGCTCACCGCTTGAGAGGTCCCGCGGGACAGATACGCAGTATTTT.

The chain joins TRBV27 to TRBJ2-2, with 8 bases aligning to TRBD1. The junction had 3 bases not matched to a gene; V was cut back by 6 bases and J by 3 bases. CDR1 MNHEY and CDR2 SMNVEV come from the germline V gene (reference sequence). This CDR3 has 14 amino acids. CDR3 in amino acids: CASRGQADTGELFF. In nucleotides, the CDR3 is TGTGCCAGCAGGGGACAGGCAGACACCGGGGAGCTGTTTTTT.

Written as DNA, the CDR3 is TGCGCCAGCAGCCAAGACAGGGACAGGGAATTGCATTTT. Translating gives CASSQDRDRELHF. The J gene is TRBJ1-5, the V gene TRBV4-1; 9 bases fit TRBD1. With V trimmed by 0 bases and J by 15 bases, 6 bases remained unmatched. The CDR3 covers 13 residues. The germline gives CDR1 MGHRA, CDR2 YSYEKL.

This chain joins TRBV5-1 and TRBJ1-4; D not certain. The germline gives CDR1 SGHRS, CDR2 YFSETQ. Trimming removed 0 bases at V and 8 bases at J, with 11 bases between. The CDR3 runs to 14 residues. The CDR3 protein is CASSLGGDDEKLFF. The CDR3 DNA follows: TGCGCCAGCAGCTTGGGCGGGGATGACGAAAAACTGTTTTTT.

The rearrangement joins TRBV2 to TRBJ2-2; D is unresolved. The CDR3 has 11 residues. The V end was cut by 7 bases, the J end by 5 bases, with 5 bases between. Germline lookup yields CDR1 SNHLY and CDR2 FYNNEI. This CDR3 reads CASMGTGELFF. CDR3 in DNA: TGTGCCAGCATGGGAACCGGGGAGCTGTTTTTT.

The genes are TRBV12-2 and TRBJ2-7; the table's D call of TRBD2 was not tested on the DNA. TRBV12-2 is a pseudogene locus. CDR3 length equals 14 residues. The CDR3 is CASRLGRSPIEQYF. DNA of the CDR3: TGTGCAAGTCGCTTAGGGAGGTCCCCCATCGAGCAGTACTTC.

The gene calls are TRBV11-2 and TRBJ2-7; 12 bases are a match to TRBD2. Germline V gene sequence: CDR1 SGHAT, CDR2 FQNNGV. Losses at the gene ends were 6 bases for V and 5 bases for J; bases not matched to a gene: 8. The CDR3 is 15 residues long. CDR3 nucleotide sequence: TGTGCCAGCAGGTCGACTAGCGGGAGATCCCACGAGCAGTACTTC. As protein: CASRSTSGRSHEQYF.

The chain is built from TRBV18 and TRBJ2-5; the D gene is possibly TRBD1 (6 bases). Germline lookup yields CDR1 KGHSH and CDR2 LQKENI. V was clipped by 3 bases and J by 2 bases, with 13 bases between them. The CDR3 extends over 15 amino acids. Here the CDR3 reads CASSPLRQEQETQYF. The CDR3 region has the DNA TGTGCCAGCTCACCCCTAAGACAGGAACAAGAGACCCAGTACTTC. The complete variable domain, with remaining parts taken from reference TRBV18 and TRBJ2-5, reads NAGVMQNPRHLVRRRGQEARLRCSPMKGHSHVYWYRQLPEEGLKFMVYLQKENIIDESGMPKERFSAEFPKEGPSILRIQQVVRGDSAAYFCASSPLRQEQETQYFGPGTRLLVL.

The rearrangement links TRBV7-3 to TRBJ2-1; D is undetermined. Germline V lookup: CDR1 SGHTA, CDR2 FQGTGA. CDR3 length: 16 amino acids. Trimming took off 1 base at V and 7 bases at J, with 17 bases between the two ends. As DNA, the CDR3 is TGTGCCAGCAGCTTAAGGCCCTTTGGCGGTGATAATGAGCAGTTCTTC. Translating gives CASSLRPFGGDNEQFF.

The chain has TRBV5-1 and TRBJ2-7; possible D gene TRBD1, 9 bases. Per the germline V gene, CDR1 is SGHRS and CDR2 is YFSETQ. The CDR3 runs 15 residues. With 4 bases removed from V and 6 bases from J, the gap between germline ends came to 20 bases. CDR3 sequence reads: CASSPGGTGLAEQYF. The DNA for the CDR3 is TGCGCCAGCAGCCCGGGGGGGACAGGGCTTGCCGAGCAGTACTTC.

The V call is TRBV15, the J call TRBJ2-7; D call uncertain. The germline gives CDR1 LNHNV, CDR2 YYDKDF (reference sequence). V was trimmed by 1 base and J by 3 bases, leaving 13 bases between them. The CDR3 has 15 amino acids. The CDR3 region is CATSRGGSPNYEQYF. The CDR3 coding sequence is TGTGCCACCAGCAGAGGAGGCTCCCCAAACTACGAGCAGTACTTC.

The V call is TRBV28, the J call TRBJ2-1, with D perhaps matching TRBD1 (5 bases). CDR1 and CDR2 (germline): MDHEN, SYDVKM. The V and J ends lost 3 bases and 4 bases respectively, with 7 bases between them. The CDR3 spans 13 residues. The CDR3 nucleotides read TGTGCCAGCAGTTTCGCAGGGTACAATGAGCAGTTCTTC. This codes for CASSFAGYNEQFF. Looking up the rest from reference TRBV28 and TRBJ2-1 gives the full variable domain: DVKVTQSSRYLVKRTGEKVFLECVQDMDHENMFWYRQDPGLGLRLIYFSYDVKMKEKGDIPEGYSVSREKKERFSLILESASTNQTSMYLCASSFAGYNEQFFGPGTRLTVL.

The rearrangement uses TRBV7-2 and TRBJ2-5, with TRBD2 matching over 7 bases. After removal of 3 bases from V and 1 base from J, the junction contained 5 bases not matched to a gene. This CDR3 is 15 amino acids long. Per germline, CDR1 SGHTA and CDR2 FQGNSA. CDR3 nucleotides: TGTGCCAGCAGCTTCGGGGGGTTTAGCCAAGAGACCCAGTACTTC. This codes for CASSFGGFSQETQYF. Drawing the rest from reference TRBV7-2 and TRBJ2-5, the complete variable domain is GAGVSQSPSNKVTEKGKDVELRCDPISGHTALYWYRQSLGQGLEFLIYFQGNSAPDKSGLPSDRFSAERTGGSVSTLTIQRTQQEDSAVYLCASSFGGFSQETQYFGPGTRLLVL.

J is TRBJ2-1 and V is TRBV5-1, with 9 positions matching TRBD2. Germline CDR1 reads SGHRS; CDR2 reads YFSETQ. V shed 1 base and J 9 bases; nucleotides not matched to a gene: 8. The CDR3 spans 15 residues. CDR3 in amino acids: CASSLSTSGQGEQFF. The CDR3 nucleotides read TGCGCCAGCAGCTTGTCTACTAGCGGGCAGGGTGAGCAGTTCTTC.

V gene TRBV7-8 combines with J gene TRBJ1-5; D is ambiguous. Looked up from germline, CDR1 is SGHVS and CDR2 is FQNEAQ. Trimming removed 3 bases from V and 2 bases from J, with 8 bases in between. The length of the CDR3 is 14 residues. CDR3 region: CASSLNSGNQPQHF. As DNA, the CDR3 is TGTGCCAGCAGCTTGAACTCGGGCAATCAGCCCCAGCATTTT.

A single count supports this clone. This chain uses TRBV30 with TRBJ2-2; TRBD2 matches at 9 bases. The germline CDR1 and CDR2 sequences are GTSNPN and SVGIG (reference sequence). CDR3 length: 16 amino acids. Trimming took 5 bases from V and 1 from J; bases not matched to a gene: 8. CDR3 DNA sequence: TGTGCCTGGGAACCGGGACTAGCAAGGAACACCGGGGAGCTGTTTTTT. Its translation: CAWEPGLARNTGELFF.

Comments on this clone: Other DNA sequences in this sample translate to the same CDR3. The V and J genes are TRBV28 and TRBJ2-7; D not certain. Germline V gives CDR1 MDHEN, CDR2 SYDVKM. Trimming shortened V by 5 bases and J by 3 bases, and 8 bases separated the two germline ends. The CDR3 covers 12 residues. Here the CDR3 reads CASSPTLYEQYF. Here the CDR3 DNA reads TGTGCCAGCAGTCCAACCCTCTACGAGCAGTACTTC.